The 19 T cell receptor beta chains listed next were all sequenced from one sample in a study of T cell responses to AZD1222 COVID-19 vaccine. The data were produced by immunoSEQ multiplex PCR, yet TCRdb's version contains in-frame clones alone and is incomplete. The sample has some 170,000 clones, about 90% seen once; the top ten hold around 4.5%. Sequenced here: peripheral blood, sampled on day 0 of MenACWY control vaccination. These receptors all come from an adult in good health.

This clone appeared a single time. The genes are TRBV10-3 and TRBJ1-2, with 9 bases lining up with TRBD1. The CDR3 consists of 12 residues. Germline lookup yields CDR1 ENHRY and CDR2 SYGVKD. With V trimmed by 10 bases and J by 6 bases, 6 bases remained unmatched. The CDR3 loop is CATLTGGHGYTF. CDR3 DNA: TGTGCCACCCTCACAGGGGGCCATGGCTACACCTTC.

V gene TRBV19 combines with J gene TRBJ1-2; TRBD1 aligns across 7 bases. This CDR3 has 14 residues. The germline gives CDR1 LNHDA, CDR2 SQIVND (reference sequence). With 7 bases clipped from V and 1 base from J, the junction kept 6 bases outside the gene matches. The CDR3 DNA is TGTGCCAGTACGACAGGGCCTAATAACTATGGCTACACCTTC. Translation: CASTTGPNNYGYTF.

The chain employs TRBV14 and TRBJ1-1; no definite D call. Between the trimmed V and J ends, which lost 2 bases and 5 bases, there was a span of 15 bases. The CDR3 contains 15 residues. Per germline, CDR1 SGHDN and CDR2 FVKESK. This CDR3 is CASSQLAAGETEAFF. In nucleotides, the CDR3 is TGTGCCAGCAGCCAACTAGCGGCGGGTGAGACTGAAGCTTTCTTT.

This clone is a singleton in its sample. CDR3 bases: TGTGCCAGCAGCCCCCCCGGCGTGAGGGTGGGGACCCAGTACTTC. This sequence encodes CASSPPGVRVGTQYF. The chain joins TRBV7-9 to TRBJ2-5; maybe TRBD2 (5 bases). The CDR3 has 15 amino acids. Trimming removed 5 bases from V and 7 bases from J, with 20 bases in between. From germline, CDR1 is SEHNR and CDR2 FQNEAQ (reference sequence).

The CDR3 DNA sequence: TGTGCCAGCAGTAAGACAGGGGGCAGAACTGCTAATGAAAAACTGTTTTTT. Translated: CASSKTGGRTANEKLFF. The chain joins TRBV27 to TRBJ1-4; 10 bases are shared with TRBD1. CDR1 MNHEY and CDR2 SMNVEV come from the germline V gene (reference sequence). This CDR3 is built from 17 residues. Trimming removed 5 bases from V and 3 bases from J; junction bases left unmatched: 9.

The chain recombines TRBV27 with TRBJ1-2; 10 bases line up with TRBD1. This CDR3 has 13 amino acids. CDR1 and CDR2 from the germline V gene are MNHEY and SMNVEV (reference sequence). The trim removed 5 bases at V and 7 bases at J, leaving 4 bases unmatched. CDR3 region: CASSPDRGLGYTF. CDR3 nucleotide sequence: TGTGCCAGCAGTCCTGACAGGGGGCTTGGCTACACCTTC.

V gene TRBV21-1 combines with J gene TRBJ2-1; the D call of TRBD2 is as the table states it, not checked on the DNA. TRBV21-1 is a known pseudogene. The CDR3 consists of 16 residues. The CDR3: CASSKGGIAGDNEQFF. CDR3 nucleotides: TGTGCCAGCAGCAAAGGGGGGATAGCGGGAGACAATGAGCAGTTCTTC.

The count of this clone is one. The rearrangement uses TRBV14 and TRBJ1-2; D unresolved. In germline, CDR1 is SGHDN, CDR2 FVKESK. The CDR3 consists of 14 residues. V was cut by 3 bases and J by 1 base, with 9 bases left in between. The CDR3, as DNA: TGTGCCAGCAGCCAGGAGCGGTTTAACTATGGCTACACCTTC. It codes for CASSQERFNYGYTF.

The chain is built from TRBV10-3 and TRBJ1-1; 9 positions match TRBD1. The germline V gene has CDR1 ENHRY and CDR2 SYGVKD. V lost 6 bases to trimming and J lost 1 base; unmatched junction nucleotides: 0. The CDR3 is 13 amino acids. CDR3 sequence reads: CAIRGQGNTEAFF. In DNA, the CDR3 is TGTGCCATCAGGGGACAGGGGAACACTGAAGCTTTCTTT.

The rearrangement joins TRBV6-5 to TRBJ1-1, with 7 nucleotides matching TRBD1. Per the germline V gene, CDR1 is MNHEY and CDR2 is SVGAGI. The V segment lost 2 bases and the J segment 11 bases; nucleotides outside the gene matches: 2. The CDR3 is 11 amino acids. CDR3 sequence: CASSYGTVAFF. DNA for the CDR3: TGTGCCAGCAGTTACGGGACAGTGGCTTTCTTT.

This clone came up once. This chain connects TRBV7-2 to TRBJ2-5; tentative D call: TRBD2 (6 bases). The CDR3 runs to 15 residues. CDR1 and CDR2 from the germline V gene are SGHTA and FQGNSA. The V and J ends lost 0 bases and 5 bases respectively, with 13 bases between them. CDR3 sequence: CASSLAGGGWETQYF. The CDR3 nucleotides read TGTGCCAGCAGCTTAGCTGGGGGAGGCTGGGAGACCCAGTACTTC.

CDR3 sequence: CATSDSREAFF. DNA for the CDR3: TGTGCCACCAGTGATTCTCGGGAAGCTTTCTTT. The chain carries TRBV24-1 and TRBJ1-1; D not resolved. Trimming removed 2 bases at V and 8 bases at J, with 5 bases between. This CDR3 region has 11 residues. Per the germline V gene, CDR1 is KGHDR and CDR2 is SFDVKD.

This clone was recorded once. The chain combines TRBV21-1 with TRBJ1-3; the table's D call TRBD1 went unverified against the DNA. TRBV21-1 is listed as a pseudogene. CDR3 length equals 15 residues. CDR3 protein: CASSGTGDFGNTIYF. CDR3 in DNA: TGTGCCAGCAGTGGGACAGGGGACTTTGGAAACACCATATATTTT.

This chain connects TRBV19 to TRBJ1-2, with D maybe TRBD1 (6 bases). V shed 8 bases and J shed 4 bases, with 23 bases lying between them. Germline CDR1 is LNHDA and CDR2 is SQIVND (reference sequence). This CDR3 contains 16 residues. As DNA, the CDR3 is TGTGCCAGTTGGGGGGACGGGACACGCGTAGGCTATGGCTACACCTTC. This gives the protein CASWGDGTRVGYGYTF.

Here the CDR3 DNA reads TGTGCCTGGAGTGAAGGCAGGCCCTACGAGCAGTACTTC. Its protein is CAWSEGRPYEQYF. The rearrangement uses TRBV30 and TRBJ2-7; D uncertain. The CDR3 consists of 13 residues. Germline V gene sequence: CDR1 GTSNPN, CDR2 SVGIG (reference sequence). Trimming left V 1 base short and J 2 bases short, with 9 bases between.

The rearrangement joins TRBV6-5 to TRBJ2-1; D is uncertain. V was cut by 2 bases and J by 9 bases, with 8 bases left in between. This CDR3 is 12 amino acids long. Germline V gene data show CDR1 as MNHEY and CDR2 as SVGAGI. CDR3 nucleotides: TGTGCCAGCAGTTACCGACATGGTGAGCAGTTCTTC. Translating it yields CASSYRHGEQFF.

This sequence joins TRBV5-1 and TRBJ2-5; D call uncertain. This CDR3 has 16 amino acids. Between the trimmed V and J ends, which lost 4 bases and 2 bases, there was a span of 18 bases. Germline CDR1 SGHRS, CDR2 YFSETQ. CDR3 coding DNA: TGCGCCAGCAGCCGACGGCGAGCCGTAGGGCAAGAGACCCAGTACTTC. Translated, it gives CASSRRRAVGQETQYF.

The chain carries TRBV6-1 and TRBJ2-7, with D possibly being TRBD1 or TRBD2 (5 bases each). Germline assignment: CDR1 MNHNS and CDR2 SASEGT. The germline V and J ends were trimmed by 1 base and 2 bases, with 15 bases remaining between them. This CDR3 spans 16 amino acids. In nucleotides, the CDR3 is TGTGCCAGCAGTGAAGAGGGTGGGGGTATCGCCTACGAGCAGTACTTC. Its translation: CASSEEGGGIAYEQYF.

The chain combines TRBV13 with TRBJ1-6; TRBD1 matches 11 bases. There are 16 residues in the CDR3. Germline trimming cut 5 bases from V and 4 bases from J; bases unmatched to any gene: 4. Germline assignment: CDR1 PRHDT and CDR2 FYEKMQ (reference sequence). DNA for the CDR3: TGTGCCAGCAGCACCCGGGACAGGGGGTATAATTCACCCCTCCACTTT. This encodes CASSTRDRGYNSPLHF.